This TCR beta chain was identified in a study of shared clonotypes between healthy human individuals. Whole-study findings and limits: Relative to their counterparts shared across all four donors, non-shared clonotypes exhibited diminished generation probabilities.

A remark on this clone: Its antigen remains unknown.

Method: immunoSEQ multiplex PCR; TCRdb's copy keeps in-frame clones and lacks some. The table records approximately 2.1 million clones, approximately 95% of them present only once. The length of the CDR3 is 16 residues. The V and J ends lost 0 bases and 9 bases, in that order; junction bases with no gene match: 8. Germline V gene sequence: CDR1 SGHRS, CDR2 YFSETQ. Source material: naive CD4+ T cells from PBMCs. The sample's subset: CD45RA+ positively selected. This chain connects TRBV5-1 to TRBJ2-1, with 11 bases lining up with TRBD2. This TCR came from a man aged 18-30 years in good health. Some clones in this sample may be carry-over from other donors' samples. CDR3 sequence (DNA): TGCGCCAGCAGCTTGGGCACTAGCGGGGGCGGCGGTGAGCAGTTCTTC. Translating gives CASSLGTSGGGGEQFF.